A selection of T cell receptor beta chains follows, all from one sample in a study of OX40 agonist ivuxolimab in advanced cancers. Assay: immunoSEQ multiplex PCR; the TCRdb copy retains only in-frame clones and omits some. The table includes approximately 80,000 clones, roughly 91% detected once. The sample consisted of CD4+ or CD8+ T cells sorted from blood, taken in a trial of the OX40 agonist ivuxolimab. All receptors derive from an adult with an advanced solid tumor such as melanoma, head and neck, liver or kidney cancer. The CDR3 runs from the conserved cysteine through the conserved F or W. The order of the fields is clone size, D gene, J gene, V gene, CDR3 protein, CDR3 DNA. A D gene is named only where the DNA matches it firmly. A clone size is listed for some rows: how often the clone was seen (once, few, many), or a class if it is expanded.

size: NA
D: TRBD1
J: TRBJ1-3
V: TRBV9
CDR3: CASSVADRSGNTIYF
DNA: TGTGCCAGCAGCGTAGCGGACAGGTCTGGAAACACCATATATTTT

size: NA
D: TRBD1
J: TRBJ2-7
V: TRBV23-1
CDR3: CASSRQGNEQYF
DNA: TGCGCCAGCAGTCGACAGGGAAACGAGCAGTACTTC

size: NA
D: NA
J: TRBJ1-1
V: TRBV29-1
CDR3: CSVEGAANTEAFF
DNA: TGCAGCGTTGAAGGTGCGGCCAACACTGAAGCTTTCTTT

size: NA
D: NA
J: TRBJ2-6
V: TRBV7-8
CDR3: CASSPRGAAQSTGANVLTF
DNA: TGTGCCAGCAGCCCAAGGGGGGCAGCCCAGTCGACTGGGGCCAACGTCCTGACTTTC

size: NA
D: TRBD1
J: TRBJ1-5
V: TRBV18
CDR3: CASSPLSGGTSSNQPQHF
DNA: TGTGCCAGCTCACCACTGTCAGGGGGCACTTCTAGCAATCAGCCCCAGCATTTT

size: NA
D: NA
J: TRBJ1-2
V: TRBV18
CDR3: CASSRDTNYGYTF
DNA: TGTGCCAGCTCAAGGGATACTAACTATGGCTACACCTTC

size: NA
D: TRBD1
J: TRBJ1-2
V: TRBV6-5
CDR3: CASRGGHYGYTF
DNA: TGTGCCAGCAGAGGGGGCCACTATGGCTACACCTTC

size: NA
D: NA
J: TRBJ1-6
V: TRBV11-2
CDR3: CASSLDGDYNSPLHF
DNA: TGTGCCAGCAGCTTAGACGGGGATTATAATTCACCCCTCCACTTT

size: NA
D: NA
J: TRBJ2-5
V: TRBV19
CDR3: CASSKLGQNQETQYF
DNA: TGTGCCAGTAGTAAACTAGGACAGAACCAAGAGACCCAGTACTTC

size: NA
D: NA
J: TRBJ1-5
V: TRBV29-1
CDR3: CSVADGILGNQPQHF
DNA: TGCAGCGTTGCAGACGGGATCCTTGGCAATCAGCCCCAGCATTTT

size: NA
D: TRBD2
J: TRBJ2-3
V: TRBV10-3
CDR3: CAISEKRGGTDTQYF
DNA: TGTGCCATCAGTGAGAAGCGGGGTGGCACAGATACGCAGTATTTT

size: NA
D: TRBD1
J: TRBJ1-1
V: TRBV2
CDR3: CASSAEGQGGTEAFF
DNA: TGTGCCAGCAGTGCCGAGGGACAGGGGGGCACTGAAGCTTTCTTT

size: NA
D: NA
J: TRBJ1-4
V: TRBV7-8
CDR3: CASSQGTPNEKLFF
DNA: TGTGCCAGCAGCCAGGGTACGCCTAATGAAAAACTGTTTTTT

size: NA
D: NA
J: TRBJ2-4
V: TRBV14
CDR3: CASSQGGGLGNIQYF
DNA: TGTGCCAGCAGCCAAGGAGGGGGTTTAGGGAACATTCAGTACTTC

size: NA
D: TRBD1
J: TRBJ1-6
V: TRBV5-1
CDR3: CASSLAPGQGRHVRNSPLHF
DNA: TGCGCCAGCAGCTTGGCCCCGGGACAGGGACGCCATGTGCGCAATTCACCCCTCCACTTT

size: NA
D: NA
J: TRBJ1-2
V: TRBV9
CDR3: CASSASGGYYGYTF
DNA: TGTGCCAGCAGCGCGTCCGGGGGCTACTATGGCTACACCTTC

size: NA
D: NA
J: TRBJ2-3
V: TRBV19
CDR3: CASKPGASTDTQYF
DNA: TGTGCCAGTAAACCAGGGGCTAGCACAGATACGCAGTATTTT

size: NA
D: TRBD1
J: TRBJ1-6
V: TRBV25-1
CDR3: CASSPPWTGNSPLHF
DNA: TGTGCCAGCAGCCCCCCCTGGACAGGCAATTCACCCCTCCACTTT

size: NA
D: NA
J: TRBJ1-2
V: TRBV7-8
CDR3: CASSAYRVAGFNYGYTF
DNA: TGTGCCAGCAGCGCTTATAGAGTGGCCGGATTTAACTATGGCTACACCTTC

size: NA
D: TRBD1
J: TRBJ1-3
V: TRBV6-5
CDR3: CASSTDRASGNTIYF
DNA: TGTGCCAGCAGTACCGACAGGGCGTCTGGAAACACCATATATTTT

size: NA
D: NA
J: TRBJ2-5
V: TRBV1
CDR3: CTSTAAGGAKETQYF
DNA: TGCACCAGCACCGCAGCGGGGGGGGCAAAAGAGACCCAGTACTTC

size: few
D: NA
J: TRBJ1-1
V: TRBV11-2
CDR3: CASSLVMGVVNTEAFF
DNA: TGTGCCAGCAGCTTAGTCATGGGAGTGGTGAACACTGAAGCTTTCTTT

size: NA
D: TRBD2
J: TRBJ2-3
V: TRBV5-4
CDR3: CASSLFVAGVNTDTQYF
DNA: TGTGCCAGCAGCTTGTTCGTAGCGGGGGTGAACACAGATACGCAGTATTTT

size: NA
D: TRBD1
J: TRBJ1-2
V: TRBV23-1
CDR3: CASSQSSRDRGFYGYTF
DNA: TGCGCCAGCAGTCAATCTTCGCGGGACAGGGGATTTTATGGCTACACCTTC

size: NA
D: TRBD1
J: TRBJ1-2
V: TRBV19
CDR3: CASSPQGGGAYYGYTF
DNA: TGTGCCAGTAGTCCTCAGGGAGGGGGCGCTTATTATGGCTACACCTTC

size: NA
D: NA
J: TRBJ1-2
V: TRBV25-1
CDR3: CASSEGRGDGYTF
DNA: TGTGCCAGCAGTGAAGGCAGGGGTGATGGCTACACCTTC

size: NA
D: NA
J: TRBJ2-1
V: TRBV10-3
CDR3: CAISAQAAGYEQFF
DNA: TGTGCCATCAGCGCACAGGCCGCTGGGTATGAGCAGTTCTTC

size: NA
D: NA
J: TRBJ1-2
V: TRBV19
CDR3: CASTQGGIGYTF
DNA: TGTGCCAGTACCCAAGGGGGGATCGGCTACACCTTC